Each of the 27 T cell receptor beta chains below was sequenced from the same sample in a study of blood T cell repertoires in COVID-19. The protocol was immunoSEQ multiplex PCR, while the TCRdb copy is restricted to in-frame clones and leaves out a portion. The sample consists of approximately 350,000 clones, approximately 88% of them appearing once. Specimen: peripheral blood. All receptors come from a woman aged 25 to 45 with COVID-19, enrolled during active disease.

This chain connects TRBV9 to TRBJ2-6; the D gene is possibly TRBD1 (6 bases). The CDR3 sequence is 19 residues long. Germline V gives CDR1 SGDLS, CDR2 YYNGEE. Between the trimmed V and J ends, which lost 0 bases and 0 bases, there was a span of 16 bases. The CDR3 bases are TGTGCCAGCAGCGTAGCACCGGGACAAGAATACTCTGGGGCCAACGTCCTGACTTTC. It translates to CASSVAPGQEYSGANVLTF.

This chain links TRBV7-8 with TRBJ1-6; 8 bases fit TRBD1. This CDR3 comprises 15 residues. CDR1 SGHVS and CDR2 FQNEAQ come from the germline V gene. V trimming: 2 bases; J trimming: 7 bases; junction bases outside the gene matches: 4. The CDR3 bases are TGTGCCAGCAGCTTACCGGACAGGGAAAATTCACCCCTCCACTTT. It codes for CASSLPDRENSPLHF.

The chain couples TRBV3-1 (or the pseudogene TRBV3-2) to TRBJ1-4, with D tentatively TRBD1 (5 bases). Per germline, CDR1 LGHDT and CDR2 YNNKEL (reference sequence). There are 17 residues in the CDR3. V lost 1 base to trimming and J lost 3 bases, with 15 bases between them. CDR3 loop: CASSQGPYWGSNEKLFF. The CDR3 coding sequence is TGTGCCAGCAGCCAAGGGCCCTATTGGGGCTCTAATGAAAAACTGTTTTTT.

This clone was picked up one time. This chain joins TRBV3-1 (or the pseudogene TRBV3-2) and TRBJ1-2, with D uncertain. Germline V lookup: CDR1 LGHDT, CDR2 YNNKEL (reference sequence). The CDR3 is 15 residues long. The germline V and J ends were trimmed by 5 bases and 3 bases, with 16 bases remaining between them. CDR3 protein: CASSSSQTRDYGYTF. The CDR3, as DNA: TGTGCCAGCAGCTCTAGTCAGACGAGAGACTATGGCTACACCTTC.

This clone appeared a single time. The J gene is TRBJ1-1, the V gene TRBV4-3; D possibly corresponds to TRBD1 (5 bases). The V end lost 1 base, the J end lost 6 bases, and 15 bases lay between the germline ends. The CDR3 is made up of 15 amino acids. Per germline, CDR1 LGHNA and CDR2 YSLEER. The CDR3 coding sequence is TGCGCCAGCAGCCAAGTGGGCAGGGAACCCCCTGAAGCTTTCTTT. It encodes CASSQVGREPPEAFF.

The chain employs TRBV3-1 (or the pseudogene TRBV3-2) and TRBJ2-5; 7 nucleotides agree with TRBD1. With 7 bases clipped from V and 1 base from J, the junction kept 6 bases outside the gene matches. The germline V gene has CDR1 LGHDT and CDR2 YNNKEL (reference sequence). The CDR3 runs to 14 residues. CDR3 region: CASTSTGRQETQYF. The CDR3 DNA reads as TGTGCCAGCACCTCGACAGGGCGCCAAGAGACCCAGTACTTC.

The chain uses TRBV7-2 and TRBJ2-5; TRBD1 aligns across 7 bases. The CDR3 has 14 amino acids. Germline V gene lookup returns CDR1 SGHTA and CDR2 FQGNSA. V lost 3 bases and J lost 4; bases outside the gene matches: 5. The CDR3 coding sequence is TGTGCCAGCAGCTTGGGGACAGTGTCAGAGACCCAGTACTTC. Translated, it gives CASSLGTVSETQYF.

This chain links TRBV21-1 with TRBJ1-2. TRBV21-1 is shown as a pseudogene. The CDR3 runs to 18 residues. In DNA form, the CDR3 reads TGTGCCAGCATTTTAGGGGGGGGACGGAACGGGCCGTGCTATGGCTACACCTTC. Amino acids: CASILGGGRNGPCYGYTF.

The chain joins TRBV3-1 (or the pseudogene TRBV3-2) to TRBJ2-6; 7 bases map to TRBD2. V shed 1 base, J shed 0 bases, and the junction held 6 bases outside the gene matches. Germline CDR1 LGHDT, CDR2 YNNKEL (reference sequence). The CDR3 runs 18 residues. CDR3 in DNA: TGTGCCAGCAGCCAAGGGGTTGGGAGGGTCTCTGGGGCCAACGTCCTGACTTTC. It encodes CASSQGVGRVSGANVLTF.

This clone was detected only once. The chain employs TRBV14 and TRBJ1-2; 7 bases line up with TRBD1. CDR3 size: 14 residues. V shed 0 bases and J 3 bases; nucleotides not matched to a gene: 1. Germline V gene data show CDR1 as SGHDN and CDR2 as FVKESK. CDR3 sequence: CASSQETGYYGYTF. The CDR3 region has the DNA TGTGCCAGCAGCCAAGAGACAGGGTACTATGGCTACACCTTC.

This chain joins TRBV16 and TRBJ1-3, with D maybe TRBD1 (6 bases). CDR1 is KGHSY and CDR2 is FQNENV in the germline V gene. The CDR3 has 16 amino acids. The ends were cut back, 5 bases at V and 0 bases at J, with 14 bases in the middle. CDR3 coding DNA: TGTGCCAGCAGCAAAGGGACACCAAGCTCTGGAAACACCATATATTTT. It translates to CASSKGTPSSGNTIYF.

This sequence joins TRBV4-1 and TRBJ1-6; 8 nucleotides line up with TRBD1. Trimming took 1 base from V and 6 from J; bases not matched to a gene: 5. Germline V CDR1 and CDR2: MGHRA, YSYEKL. This CDR3 has 16 residues. CDR3 loop: CASSQGTGWINSPLHF. CDR3 DNA: TGCGCCAGCAGCCAAGGGACAGGGTGGATTAATTCACCCCTCCACTTT.

This chain's CDR3 is CASSAGTETYGYTF. CDR3 sequence (DNA): TGTGCCAGCAGCGCCGGGACAGAGACCTATGGCTACACCTTC. The gene calls are TRBV6-4 and TRBJ1-2, with 7 positions matching TRBD1. The CDR3 length is 14 residues. Losses at the gene ends were 6 bases for V and 4 bases for J; bases not matched to a gene: 8. Germline V CDR1 and CDR2: MRHNA, SNTAGT.

This chain links TRBV3-1 (or the pseudogene TRBV3-2) with TRBJ1-3; D unresolved. Germline lookup yields CDR1 LGHDT and CDR2 YNNKEL (reference sequence). The V end lost 0 bases, the J end lost 0 bases, and 9 bases lay between the germline ends. The CDR3 sequence is 16 residues long. The CDR3 loop is CASSQEAQYSGNTIYF. CDR3 sequence (DNA): TGTGCCAGCAGCCAAGAGGCCCAGTACTCTGGAAACACCATATATTTT.

This clone was counted between two and nine times. Other nucleotide sequences from this sample produce the same CDR3. V is TRBV27 and J is TRBJ2-1; D is perhaps TRBD2 (7 bases). The CDR3 covers 14 residues. Trimming took 5 bases from V and 4 from J, leaving 12 bases between them. Germline assignment: CDR1 MNHEY and CDR2 SMNVEV (reference sequence). DNA for the CDR3: TGTGCCAGCAGTGGGGGGGCAGGATACAATGAGCAGTTCTTC. As protein: CASSGGAGYNEQFF.

The CDR3 sequence is CASSFFQGSGYTF. The CDR3 nucleotides read TGTGCCAGCAGCTTTTTTCAGGGCAGTGGCTACACCTTC. V gene TRBV5-6 combines with J gene TRBJ1-2; D may be TRBD1 (5 bases). This CDR3 spans 13 amino acids. CDR1 SGHDT and CDR2 YYEEEE come from the germline V gene. Trimming stripped 2 bases from V and 7 bases from J, with 12 bases between.

The gene calls are TRBV19 and TRBJ2-7; possible D gene TRBD2, 6 bases. This CDR3 has 13 amino acids. V was clipped by 4 bases and J by 5 bases, with 12 bases between them. CDR1 and CDR2 from the germline V gene are LNHDA and SQIVND (reference sequence). Here the CDR3 reads CASSTLSGHEQYF. Here the CDR3 DNA reads TGTGCCAGTAGTACACTAAGCGGGCACGAGCAGTACTTC.

The chain employs TRBV28 and TRBJ1-1; D is possibly TRBD1 (5 bases). Trimming cost V 4 bases and J 4 bases, with 16 bases left between them. The CDR3 length is 15 residues. Looked up from germline, CDR1 is MDHEN and CDR2 is SYDVKM. The CDR3 bases are TGTGCCAGCAGTTACCCGGGACGGGAGATCACTGAAGCTTTCTTT. Translated: CASSYPGREITEAFF.

The V gene is TRBV5-5, the J gene TRBJ2-3; TRBD2 aligns across 11 bases. Germline V CDR1 and CDR2: SGHKS, YYEKEE (reference sequence). The J segment lost 1 base and the V segment lost 4 bases, leaving 8 bases of the junction unmatched. The CDR3 is made up of 17 amino acids. CDR3 region: CASSHSPGLAGTDTQYF. In nucleotides, the CDR3 is TGTGCCAGCAGCCATTCCCCGGGACTAGCGGGCACAGATACGCAGTATTTT.

The rearrangement uses TRBV4-2 and TRBJ2-3, with D maybe TRBD1 (6 bases). CDR3 length: 15 amino acids. CDR1 is LGHNA, CDR2 YNFKEQ, per germline. The V end was cut by 1 base, the J end by 9 bases, with 17 bases between. Here the CDR3 DNA reads TGTGCCAGCAGCCAAGCATCGGGCTCAGGGGCGACGCAGTATTTT. Translation: CASSQASGSGATQYF.

Only a few counts were recorded for this clone. This chain joins TRBV5-1 and TRBJ1-6; 7 nucleotides match TRBD1. V trimming: 0 bases; J trimming: 4 bases; junction bases outside the gene matches: 10. Germline V gives CDR1 SGHRS, CDR2 YFSETQ. The CDR3 has 18 residues. CDR3 sequence reads: CASSLGTRQGQYNSPLHF. The CDR3 DNA reads as TGCGCCAGCAGCTTGGGGACGAGACAGGGACAATATAATTCACCCCTCCACTTT.

The genes are TRBV10-3 and TRBJ1-2; 7 bases align to TRBD1. The V gene's germline CDR1 is ENHRY and CDR2 SYGVKD. V lost 11 bases and J lost 4; bases outside the gene matches: 7. The CDR3 has 12 amino acids. The CDR3 loop is CAVNPGGYGYTF. In nucleotides, the CDR3 is TGTGCCGTAAATCCAGGGGGCTATGGCTACACCTTC.

The rearrangement joins TRBV7-2 to TRBJ1-5; no clear D gene. CDR1 SGHTA and CDR2 FQGNSA come from the germline V gene. The V end was cut by 1 base, the J end by 8 bases, with 9 bases between. This CDR3 is 13 amino acids long. The CDR3 loop reads CASSLVSGEPQHF. The CDR3, as DNA: TGTGCCAGCAGCTTAGTAAGCGGTGAGCCCCAGCATTTT.

The chain links TRBV3-1 (or the pseudogene TRBV3-2) to TRBJ2-3; TRBD1 aligns across 7 bases. The V and J ends lost 4 bases and 4 bases, in that order; junction bases with no gene match: 8. Germline V gene lookup returns CDR1 LGHDT and CDR2 YNNKEL (reference sequence). This CDR3 is 15 amino acids long. This chain's CDR3 is CASSPRQGNSDTQYF. In DNA form, the CDR3 reads TGTGCCAGCAGCCCTAGACAGGGAAATTCAGATACGCAGTATTTT.

The chain joins TRBV12-3 or TRBV12-4 to TRBJ2-7, with TRBD2 as a possible D gene (5 bases). The V gene lost 5 bases and the J gene lost 11 bases, with 19 bases spanning the gap. This CDR3 has 13 residues. CDR3 DNA: TGTGCCAGCAGTGTGTCGACTTCGTCACTAGAGTACTTC. It codes for CASSVSTSSLEYF.

The J gene is TRBJ2-7, the V gene TRBV10-3, with 13 bases lining up with TRBD2. Unmatched junction bases numbered 11, after V lost 6 bases and J lost 3 bases. Germline values: CDR1 ENHRY, CDR2 SYGVKD. The CDR3 is 17 residues long. The CDR3 sequence: CAISDTSGGGIFYEQYF. CDR3 in DNA: TGTGCCATCAGCGACACTAGCGGGGGGGGAATCTTCTACGAGCAGTACTTC.

This sequence joins TRBV21-1 and TRBJ1-1. TRBV21-1 is flagged as a pseudogene. The CDR3 sequence is 15 residues long. This CDR3 is CASSKDVGGKGEAFF. Here the CDR3 DNA reads TGTGCCAGCAGCAAAGACGTGGGGGGAAAAGGTGAAGCTTTCTTT.